These 17 T cell receptor beta chains were sequenced from one sample in a study of shared clonotypes between healthy human individuals. Sequencing used immunoSEQ multiplex PCR; TCRdb keeps in-frame clones, though not all of them. The sample yields 2 million to 3 million clones, 93% seen once. Sequencing was done on a sample of naive CD4+ T cells from PBMCs. The subset: CD45RA+ positively selected. Source of these receptors: a man aged 18 to 29 in good health. Some clones in this sample may be carry-over from other donors' samples.

This chain connects TRBV18 to TRBJ2-5; possible D gene TRBD2, 6 bases. The CDR3 is made up of 14 amino acids. The V gene lost 3 bases and the J gene lost 5 bases, with 13 bases spanning the gap. Germline lookup yields CDR1 KGHSH and CDR2 LQKENI. CDR3 loop: CASSPRPRGETQYF. The CDR3 DNA follows: TGTGCCAGCTCACCGCGACCCCGGGGGGAGACCCAGTACTTC.

The gene calls are TRBV11-3 and TRBJ2-7; the match to TRBD1 covers 7 bases. CDR3 length equals 16 residues. Losses at the gene ends were 0 bases for V and 6 bases for J; bases not matched to a gene: 11. CDR1 SGHNT and CDR2 YENEEA come from the germline V gene. Here the CDR3 reads CASSLDLSTGAGEQYF. In DNA, the CDR3 is TGTGCCAGCAGCTTAGATCTTTCAACAGGGGCTGGCGAGCAGTACTTC. Filled out from reference TRBV11-3 and TRBJ2-7, the complete variable domain reads EAGVVQSPRYKIIEKKQPVAFWCNPISGHNTLYWYLQNLGQGPELLIRYENEEAVDDSQLPKDRFSAERLKGVDSTLKIQPAELGDSAVYLCASSLDLSTGAGEQYFGPGTRLTVT.

The rearrangement links TRBV5-1 to TRBJ1-2; D is perhaps TRBD1 (5 bases). CDR3 length: 11 residues. The V end was cut by 3 bases, the J end by 7 bases, with 7 bases between. Germline CDR1 SGHRS, CDR2 YFSETQ. For the CDR3, the DNA is TGCGCCAGCAGCTCACAGGCTGGCTACACCTTC. Its translation is CASSSQAGYTF.

About this clone: The same CDR3 is also encoded by other DNA sequences in this sample. The chain joins TRBV10-3 to TRBJ1-2, with a tentative D call TRBD1 (6 bases). The CDR3 length is 15 residues. The germline V gene encodes CDR1 ENHRY and CDR2 SYGVKD. Trimming left V 1 base short and J 7 bases short, with 16 bases between. The CDR3 nucleotides read TGTGCCATCAGTGAGTTCGCGGGGGCAAACGGTGGCTACACCTTC. This codes for CAISEFAGANGGYTF.

The chain combines TRBV4-2 with TRBJ2-1; TRBD2 aligns across 12 bases. The germline gives CDR1 LGHNA, CDR2 YNFKEQ. CDR3 length: 16 amino acids. The ends lost 6 bases at V and 7 bases at J; junction bases unmatched: 10. The CDR3 region is CASRGVGTSGLNEQFF. CDR3 bases: TGTGCCAGCAGGGGGGTGGGGACTAGCGGGTTAAATGAGCAGTTCTTC.

The rearrangement links TRBV18 to TRBJ1-1; D may be TRBD1 (6 bases). The V and J ends lost 3 bases and 0 bases respectively, with 11 bases between them. Germline CDR1 reads KGHSH; CDR2 reads LQKENI. The CDR3 covers 15 residues. The CDR3 DNA is TGTGCCAGCTCACCGGAGGGGGGGATGAACACTGAAGCTTTCTTT. This sequence encodes CASSPEGGMNTEAFF.

Notes on this clone: One junction end does not reproduce the germline sequence, and a read error may be involved. The chain uses TRBV6-1 and TRBJ2-1; D is perhaps TRBD2 (5 bases). The CDR3 extends over 16 amino acids. Germline-derived CDR1 and CDR2 are MNHNS and SASEGT. DNA of the CDR3: TGTGCCAGCAGTAAAGCCCCTACGGGGATCTACAATGAGCAGTTCTTC. It encodes CASSKAPTGIYNEQFF.

The V and J genes are TRBV11-3 and TRBJ2-2; a possible D gene is TRBD1 (5 bases). Germline V gene data show CDR1 as SGHNT and CDR2 as YENEEA. This CDR3 comprises 14 residues. Trimming removed 5 bases from V and 7 bases from J, with 14 bases in between. The CDR3 DNA follows: TGTGCCAGCAGCGCATCAGGGAAGTTCGGGGAGCTGTTTTTT. Translating gives CASSASGKFGELFF. Variable domain in full (rest from reference TRBV11-3 and TRBJ2-2): EAGVVQSPRYKIIEKKQPVAFWCNPISGHNTLYWYLQNLGQGPELLIRYENEEAVDDSQLPKDRFSAERLKGVDSTLKIQPAELGDSAVYLCASSASGKFGELFFGEGSRLTVL.

This clone was recorded only once. The chain is built from TRBV19 and TRBJ2-1; TRBD1 might be the D (5 bases). Germline V CDR1 and CDR2: LNHDA, SQIVND (reference sequence). This CDR3 region has 16 residues. Trimming cost V 5 bases and J 5 bases, with 19 bases left between them. This chain's CDR3 is CASSSLSRQGNNEQFF. The CDR3 DNA is TGTGCCAGTAGTTCCCTTTCCCGGCAGGGAAACAATGAGCAGTTCTTC.

The rearrangement links TRBV7-7 to TRBJ2-1; D uncertain. The V end was cut by 2 bases, the J end by 6 bases, with 11 bases between. Germline assignment: CDR1 SSHAT and CDR2 FNYEAQ (reference sequence). This CDR3 has 14 residues. The CDR3 bases are TGTGCCAGCAGCTTAAGGCCGTTGGGCAATGAGCAGTTCTTC. Translation: CASSLRPLGNEQFF.

Only one count was recorded for this clone. This chain connects TRBV7-8 to TRBJ1-2; 8 nucleotides line up with TRBD1. J was trimmed by 4 bases and V by 5 bases; bases with no gene match: 9. CDR3 length: 15 amino acids. CDR1 and CDR2 from the germline V gene are SGHVS and FQNEAQ. CDR3 DNA: TGTGCCAGCAGCCCGGCGGACAGGGCGAGCTATGGCTACACCTTC. Amino acid sequence: CASSPADRASYGYTF.

The V gene is TRBV27, the J gene TRBJ2-2; TRBD2 is a possible D gene (7 bases). The V and J ends lost 6 bases and 7 bases respectively, with 21 bases between them. The CDR3 spans 16 residues. Per germline, CDR1 MNHEY and CDR2 SMNVEV (reference sequence). CDR3: CASRRPGGQGYGELFF. In DNA form, the CDR3 reads TGTGCCAGCAGGCGCCCCGGGGGGCAGGGGTACGGGGAGCTGTTTTTT.

This chain connects TRBV6-5 to TRBJ1-5; tentative D call: TRBD1 (5 bases). Germline CDR1 and CDR2: MNHEY and SVGAGI. The V end was cut by 6 bases, the J end by 1 base, with 13 bases between. This CDR3 spans 15 amino acids. CDR3 bases: TGTGCCAGCAGGCCCCCGGGGGGAAGCAATCAGCCCCAGCATTTT. It specifies CASRPPGGSNQPQHF.

A few counts support this clone. The chain combines TRBV7-2 with TRBJ2-1; TRBD1 aligns across 7 bases. CDR3 length: 15 residues. Germline assignment: CDR1 SGHTA and CDR2 FQGNSA. Trimming at V came to 5 bases and at J to 0 bases, leaving 4 bases not matched to a gene. CDR3 region: CASSPGTASYNEQFF. Here the CDR3 DNA reads TGTGCCAGCAGCCCCGGGACAGCCTCCTACAATGAGCAGTTCTTC.

The chain has TRBV7-2 and TRBJ2-5; D may match TRBD1 or TRBD2 (5 bases each). The germline V and J ends were trimmed by 6 bases and 5 bases, with 13 bases remaining between them. CDR3 length: 13 amino acids. Germline V gives CDR1 SGHTA, CDR2 FQGNSA. The CDR3 DNA reads as TGTGCCAGCAGTAAACGAGGGGCTGAGACCCAGTACTTC. This gives the protein CASSKRGAETQYF.

The chain recombines TRBV5-8 with TRBJ1-2, with 7 bases matching TRBD1. Trimming took 0 bases from V and 6 from J; bases not matched to a gene: 8. Germline V lookup: CDR1 SGHTS, CDR2 YDEGEE. The CDR3 consists of 15 residues. This CDR3 is CASSLGTGAVDGYTF. For the CDR3, the DNA is TGTGCCAGCAGCTTGGGCACAGGGGCGGTGGATGGCTACACCTTC. The complete variable domain, with remaining parts taken from reference TRBV5-8 and TRBJ1-2, reads EAGVTQSPTHLIKTRGQQATLRCSPISGHTSVYWYQQALGLGLQFLLWYDEGEERNRGNFPPRFSGRQFPNYSSELNVNALELEDSALYLCASSLGTGAVDGYTFGSGTRLTVV.

The chain carries TRBV14 and TRBJ1-3; weak D call: TRBD1 (6 bases). The length of the CDR3 is 16 residues. Trimming took off 0 bases at V and 0 bases at J, with 9 bases between the two ends. Germline CDR1 and CDR2: SGHDN and FVKESK. CDR3 DNA sequence: TGTGCCAGCAGCCAAGATTGGGGGCTCTCTGGAAACACCATATATTTT. It yields the protein CASSQDWGLSGNTIYF.